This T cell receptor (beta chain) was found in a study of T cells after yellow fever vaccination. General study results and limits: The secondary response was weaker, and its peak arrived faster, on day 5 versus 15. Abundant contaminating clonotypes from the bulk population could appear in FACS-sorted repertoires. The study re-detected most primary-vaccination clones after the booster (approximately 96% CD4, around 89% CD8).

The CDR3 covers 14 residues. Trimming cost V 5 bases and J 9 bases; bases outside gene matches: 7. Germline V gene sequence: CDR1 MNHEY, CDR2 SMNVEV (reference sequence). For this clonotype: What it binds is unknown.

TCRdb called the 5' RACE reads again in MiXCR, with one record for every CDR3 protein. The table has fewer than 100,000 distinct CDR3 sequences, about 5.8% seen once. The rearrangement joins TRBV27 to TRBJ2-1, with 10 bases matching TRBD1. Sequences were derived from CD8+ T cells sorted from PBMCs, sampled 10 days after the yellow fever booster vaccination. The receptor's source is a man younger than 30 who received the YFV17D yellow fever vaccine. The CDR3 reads CASSPGQGEGEQFF. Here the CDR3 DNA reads TGTGCCAGCAGTCCCGGACAGGGGGAGGGTGAGCAGTTCTTC.